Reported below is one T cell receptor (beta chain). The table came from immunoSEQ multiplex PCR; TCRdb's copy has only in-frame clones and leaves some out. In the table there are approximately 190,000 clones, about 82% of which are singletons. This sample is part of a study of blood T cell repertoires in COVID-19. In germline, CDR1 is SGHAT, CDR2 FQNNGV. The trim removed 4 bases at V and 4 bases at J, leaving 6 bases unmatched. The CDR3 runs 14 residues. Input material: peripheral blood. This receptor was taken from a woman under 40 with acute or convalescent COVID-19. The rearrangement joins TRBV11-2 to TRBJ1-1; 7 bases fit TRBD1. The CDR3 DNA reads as TGTGCCAGCAGCTCGGCAGGGGGTGGCACTGAAGCTTTCTTT. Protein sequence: CASSSAGGGTEAFF. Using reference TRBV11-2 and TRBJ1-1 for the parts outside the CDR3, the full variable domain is EAGVAQSPRYKIIEKRQSVAFWCNPISGHATLYWYQQILGQGPKLLIQFQNNGVVDDSQLPKDRFSAERLKGVDSTLKIQPAKLEDSAVYLCASSSAGGGTEAFFGQGTRLTVV.